This entry describes one T cell receptor beta chain. No antigen is known for it. The CDR3 is 15 residues long. V was cut by 7 bases and J by 4 bases, with 16 bases left in between. Germline-derived CDR1 and CDR2 are MNHEY and SMNVEV (reference sequence). This record belongs to a study of shared clonotypes between healthy human individuals. Study-level findings and limits: Non-shared clonotypes displayed generation probabilities falling below those of clonotypes present in all four donors. Some naive CD4 clonotypes, roughly 4.8%, turned up in common across four donors. Naive subsets generally had larger estimated richness than memory subsets.

Several immunoSEQ 96-well plates shared each subset's DNA, each plate a replicate. Clones were sequenced by immunoSEQ multiplex PCR, and TCRdb holds only the in-frame ones, with some missing. The table has about 2.3 million clones, over 85% seen once. The origin of this receptor is a young man in good health. Some clones in this sample may be carry-over from other donors' samples. Material: naive CD4+ T cells from PBMCs. Subset denoted: CD45RA+ positively selected. The chain recombines TRBV27 with TRBJ2-2; D possibly corresponds to TRBD2 (6 bases). The CDR3 spells CASTRDSARTGELFF. CDR3 sequence (DNA): TGTGCCAGCACCCGGGACTCCGCACGCACCGGGGAGCTGTTTTTT.